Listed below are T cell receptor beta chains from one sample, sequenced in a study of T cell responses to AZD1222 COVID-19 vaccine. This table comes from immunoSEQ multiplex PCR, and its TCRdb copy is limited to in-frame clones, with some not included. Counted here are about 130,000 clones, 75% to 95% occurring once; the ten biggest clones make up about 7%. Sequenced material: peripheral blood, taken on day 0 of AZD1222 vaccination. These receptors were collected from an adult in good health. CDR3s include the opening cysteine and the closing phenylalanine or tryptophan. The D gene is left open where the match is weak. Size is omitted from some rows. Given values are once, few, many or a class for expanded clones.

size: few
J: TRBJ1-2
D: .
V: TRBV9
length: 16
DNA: TGTGCCAGCAGCGTAGTGGCCAGGGAAGGAGCTGCGGGCTACACCTTC
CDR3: CASSVVAREGAAGYTF

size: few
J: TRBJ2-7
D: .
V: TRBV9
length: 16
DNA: TGTGCCAGCAGCGTTCGTACCTCCCTAATCGGGAACGAGCAGTACTTC
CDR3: CASSVRTSLIGNEQYF

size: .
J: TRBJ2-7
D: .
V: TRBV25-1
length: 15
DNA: TGTGCCAGCAGTGACGGGACAAAAGGGGACTACGAGCAGTACTTC
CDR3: CASSDGTKGDYEQYF

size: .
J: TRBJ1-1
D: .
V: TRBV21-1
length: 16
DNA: TGTGCCAGCAGCCGGAAGGGAAGGGGGAAGGAAACTGAAGCTTTCTTT
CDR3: CASSRKGRGKETEAFF

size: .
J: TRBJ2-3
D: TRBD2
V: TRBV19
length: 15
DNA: TGTGCCAGTAGTAGGAGCGGGGGGCCCACAGATACGCAGTATTTT
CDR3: CASSRSGGPTDTQYF

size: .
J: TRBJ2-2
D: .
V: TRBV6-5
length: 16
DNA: TGTGCCAGCAGTTACGGTCTTCAGGGGCACACCGGGGAGCTGTTTTTT
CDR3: CASSYGLQGHTGELFF

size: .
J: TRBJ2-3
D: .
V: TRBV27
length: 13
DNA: TGTGCCAGCAGTTACCCCGGACTGGATACGCAGTATTTT
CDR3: CASSYPGLDTQYF

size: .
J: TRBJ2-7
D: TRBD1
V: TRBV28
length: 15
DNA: TGTGCCAGCAGTTTCCCGGACAGGGGGCTGAGCGAGCAGTACTTC
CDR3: CASSFPDRGLSEQYF

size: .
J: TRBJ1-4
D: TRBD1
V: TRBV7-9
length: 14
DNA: TGTGCCAGCAGCTGGACAGGGCTAAATGAAAAACTGTTTTTT
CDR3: CASSWTGLNEKLFF

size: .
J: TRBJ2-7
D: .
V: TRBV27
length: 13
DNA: TGTGCCAGCAGTTTCAGGGACGGCTACGAGCAGTACTTC
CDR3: CASSFRDGYEQYF

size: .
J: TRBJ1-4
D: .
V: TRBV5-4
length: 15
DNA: TGTGCCAGCAGCCTACCGGGACTCAATAATGAAAAACTGTTTTTT
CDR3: CASSLPGLNNEKLFF

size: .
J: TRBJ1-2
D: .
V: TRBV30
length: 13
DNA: TGTGCCTGGAGTGTAGGGCAGAACTATGGCTACACCTTC
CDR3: CAWSVGQNYGYTF

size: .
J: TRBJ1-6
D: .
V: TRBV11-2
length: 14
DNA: TGTGCCAGCAGCTTAGTGGGATACAATTCACCCCTCCACTTT
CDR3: CASSLVGYNSPLHF

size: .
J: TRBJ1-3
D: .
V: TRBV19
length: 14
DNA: TGTGCCAGTAGCCAAGCCATCTCTGGAAACACCATATATTTT
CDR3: CASSQAISGNTIYF

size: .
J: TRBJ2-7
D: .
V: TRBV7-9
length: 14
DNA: TGTGCCAGCAGCTGGGGAGAGGGCAGCCACGAGCAGTACTTC
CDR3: CASSWGEGSHEQYF

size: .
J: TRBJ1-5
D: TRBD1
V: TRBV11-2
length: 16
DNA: TGTGCCAGCAGCTTAGGGACAGGGCAGGGCAATCAGCCCCAGCATTTT
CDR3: CASSLGTGQGNQPQHF

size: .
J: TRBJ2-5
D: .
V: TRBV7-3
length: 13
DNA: TGTGCCAGCAGCTTAGTGGAACGGGGGACCCAGTACTTC
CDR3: CASSLVERGTQYF

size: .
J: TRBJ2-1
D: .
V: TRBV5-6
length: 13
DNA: TGTGCCAGCAGCTCATACGAGTTCGGTGAGCAGTTCTTC
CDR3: CASSSYEFGEQFF

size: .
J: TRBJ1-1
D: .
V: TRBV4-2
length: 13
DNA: TGTGCCAGCAGCCAAAACGGCGACACTGAAGCTTTCTTT
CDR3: CASSQNGDTEAFF

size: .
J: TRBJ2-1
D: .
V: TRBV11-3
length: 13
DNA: TGTGCCAGCAGCTTAGGGAGGGGCTATGAGCAGTTCTTC
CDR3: CASSLGRGYEQFF

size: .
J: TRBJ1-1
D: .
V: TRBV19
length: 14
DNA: TGTGCCAGTAGTCCCAAGGTGGACCTTGAGTGGGCTTTCTTT
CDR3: CASSPKVDLEWAFF

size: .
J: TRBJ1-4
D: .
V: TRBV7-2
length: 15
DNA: TGTGCCAGCAGAGTAGCCCCGGGGGCGGGTGAAAAACTGTTTTTT
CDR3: CASRVAPGAGEKLFF

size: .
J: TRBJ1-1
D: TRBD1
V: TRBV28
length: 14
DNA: TGTGCCAGCAGTACCGGGACAGGGTTCACTGAAGCTTTCTTT
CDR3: CASSTGTGFTEAFF

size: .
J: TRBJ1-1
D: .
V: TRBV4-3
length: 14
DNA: TGCGCCAGCAGCCAAGATGGTCGGGGGACTGAAGCTTTCTTT
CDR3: CASSQDGRGTEAFF

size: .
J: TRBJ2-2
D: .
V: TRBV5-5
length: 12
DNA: TGTGCCACGCGGACAGTCCCCGGGGAGCTGTTTTTT
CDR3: CATRTVPGELFF

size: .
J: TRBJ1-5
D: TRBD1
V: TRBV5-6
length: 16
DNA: TGTGCCAGCAGCTGGGGGCCGGGACAGGGTAATCAGCCCCAGCATTTT
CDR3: CASSWGPGQGNQPQHF

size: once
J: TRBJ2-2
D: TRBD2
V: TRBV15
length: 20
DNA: TGTGCCACCAGCAGAGATCTCGGAACTAGCGGGGGGGCGTCTATTGGGGAGCTGTTTTTT
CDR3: CATSRDLGTSGGASIGELFF

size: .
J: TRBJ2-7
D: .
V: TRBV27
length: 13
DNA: TGTGCCAGCAGTCTCCGGGAGACCTACGAGCAGTACTTC
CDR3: CASSLRETYEQYF